The 22 T cell receptor beta chains in this list originate from one sample, sequenced in a study of T-cell reconstitution after alpha-beta-depleted transplantation in children (dated by TCRdb to the mid-2010s). Library preparation was by PCR. TCRdb records Illumina HiSeq 2500 as the sequencer. To normalize quantification of the TCRbeta repertoire, the TCR libraries were built with molecular barcoding that relied on unique molecular identifiers. In TCRdb, the public reads were trimmed at Q25 with fastp and aligned with MiXCR, with productive beta chains retained. Each entry is one CDR3 protein sequence, shown with its most common DNA and genes. Across this sample there are nearly 250,000 distinct CDR3 sequences, with under 9.5% seen only once. The top ten constitute 5% to 8% of the sample. The sample's treatment or condition label is to be understood as: allogeneic hematopoietic cell transplantation with graft depleted of TCRalphabeta T cells and CD19 B cells.

The sequenced sample was PBMCs, mostly from graft donor cells, obtained 180 days after TCRalphabeta/CD19-depleted stem cell transplant. These receptors all come from a male patient under 18 who had a stem cell transplant for acute lymphoblastic leukemia, so the T cells may come from the graft donor.

This clonotype was counted ten times or more. The chain recombines TRBV28 with TRBJ2-1, with D hard to call. This CDR3 is built from 15 residues. Germline V gene data show CDR1 as MDHEN and CDR2 as SYDVKM. The V and J ends lost 0 bases and 4 bases respectively, with 10 bases between them. The CDR3 coding sequence is TGTGCCAGCAGTTTATGGCTAGATACTTACAATGAGCAGTTCTTC. Protein product: CASSLWLDTYNEQFF.

This clonotype was seen repeatedly, ten times or more. The chain joins TRBV20-1 to TRBJ2-5; D gene unclear. Trimming shortened V by 3 bases and J by 7 bases, and 9 bases separated the two germline ends. The CDR3 is 11 amino acids. The germline V gene has CDR1 DFQATT and CDR2 SNEGSKA (reference sequence). DNA of the CDR3: TGCAGTGCTAGCCCGAGTGGGACCCAGTACTTC. This codes for CSASPSGTQYF.

The rearrangement joins TRBV24-1 to TRBJ2-3, with D tentatively TRBD1 (6 bases). Germline V gene data show CDR1 as KGHDR and CDR2 as SFDVKD. The CDR3 totals 19 residues. V lost 1 base and J 0 bases, leaving 19 bases between the germline ends. The CDR3 here is CATSDFRRQGHTSTDTQYF. DNA of the CDR3: TGTGCCACCAGTGATTTCAGGCGGCAGGGACACACTAGCACAGATACGCAGTATTTT.

The genes are TRBV12-3 or TRBV12-4 and TRBJ2-3; perhaps D is TRBD1 or TRBD2 (7 bases each). Trimming took 7 bases from V and 6 from J, leaving 17 bases between them. The CDR3 is 14 amino acids. The CDR3 DNA reads as TGTGCCAGCACCTCAGGGGGGGACGAGGATACGCAGTATTTT. This codes for CASTSGGDEDTQYF.

Many counts were recorded for this clonotype. CDR3 bases: TGTGCCAGCAGCTCTAATCTAGCGGGGTCCCACGAGCAGTACTTC. It specifies CASSSNLAGSHEQYF. The rearrangement joins TRBV7-9 to TRBJ2-7; 9 bases fit TRBD2. This CDR3 has 15 amino acids. Germline V gene data show CDR1 as SEHNR and CDR2 as FQNEAQ (reference sequence). The V gene end was trimmed by 4 bases and the J gene end by 5 bases; junction bases not matched to a gene: 9.

Many counts were recorded for this clonotype. One junction end disagrees with the germline gene, perhaps due to a read error. V is TRBV11-2 and J is TRBJ2-7, with 8 bases lining up with TRBD2. Germline V gene lookup returns CDR1 SGHAT and CDR2 FQNNGV. This CDR3 has 14 amino acids. CDR3 sequence reads: CASSPGRGAYEQYF. The CDR3 DNA reads as TGCGCCAGCAGCCCCGGGCGGGGGGCCTACGAGCAGTACTTC.

This clonotype was detected many times. This chain connects TRBV20-1 to TRBJ2-3; 10 bases are a match to TRBD2. The CDR3 is made up of 16 amino acids. CDR1 is DFQATT and CDR2 is SNEGSKA in the germline V gene (reference sequence). Losses at the gene ends were 0 bases for V and 2 bases for J; bases not matched to a gene: 5. The CDR3 sequence is CSARESGRALTDTQYF. The CDR3 region has the DNA TGCAGTGCTAGAGAGAGCGGGAGGGCCCTCACAGATACGCAGTATTTT.

This clonotype was seen ten or more times. The gene calls are TRBV5-6 and TRBJ1-5, with 9 bases aligning to TRBD1. Per germline, CDR1 SGHDT and CDR2 YYEEEE. Losses at the gene ends were 4 bases for V and 3 bases for J; bases not matched to a gene: 11. There are 17 residues in the CDR3. The DNA for the CDR3 is TGTGCCAGCAGCCACGATACCGGGACAGGGAACAATCAGCCCCAGCATTTT. This translates into CASSHDTGTGNNQPQHF.

At least ten counts were recorded for this clonotype. This sequence joins TRBV9 and TRBJ2-7; the D is unclear. The V end lost 0 bases, the J end lost 5 bases, and 12 bases lay between the germline ends. The CDR3 consists of 14 residues. CDR1 is SGDLS and CDR2 is YYNGEE in the germline V gene. The CDR3 region has the DNA TGTGCCAGCAGCGTAGCACACCTTTCCAACGAGCAGTACTTC. Translating gives CASSVAHLSNEQYF.

The table lists this clonotype with many counts. The chain joins TRBV5-6 to TRBJ2-4; 8 nucleotides align to TRBD1. The CDR3 consists of 15 residues. Trimming cost V 0 bases and J 7 bases; bases outside gene matches: 6. Germline CDR1 is SGHDT and CDR2 is YYEEEE. CDR3 amino acids: CASSLAGQGENIQYF. In nucleotides, the CDR3 is TGTGCCAGCAGCTTGGCAGGACAGGGTGAGAACATTCAGTACTTC. Using reference TRBV5-6 and TRBJ2-4 for the parts outside the CDR3, the full variable domain is DAGVTQSPTHLIKTRGQQVTLRCSPKSGHDTVSWYQQALGQGPQFIFQYYEEEERQRGNFPDRFSGHQFPNYSSELNVNALLLGDSALYLCASSLAGQGENIQYFGAGTRLSVL.

This clonotype was observed many times. This sequence joins TRBV28 and TRBJ1-1; D is ambiguous. CDR1 and CDR2 from the germline V gene are MDHEN and SYDVKM. Trimming took 4 bases from V and 2 from J, leaving 5 bases between them. The CDR3 is made up of 12 amino acids. Here the CDR3 reads CASSSSNTEAFF. The CDR3 DNA is TGTGCCAGCAGTTCCTCCAACACTGAAGCTTTCTTT. The whole variable domain, filled in from reference TRBV28 and TRBJ1-1, reads DVKVTQSSRYLVKRTGEKVFLECVQDMDHENMFWYRQDPGLGLRLIYFSYDVKMKEKGDIPEGYSVSREKKERFSLILESASTNQTSMYLCASSSSNTEAFFGQGTRLTVV.

This clonotype was seen ten or more times. This chain connects TRBV2 to TRBJ2-3; no reliable D call. Trimming took off 10 bases at V and 1 base at J, with 9 bases between the two ends. This CDR3 is built from 12 residues. Germline CDR1 reads SNHLY; CDR2 reads FYNNEI. In DNA form, the CDR3 reads TGTGCCATCCAGCCTCGCACAGATACGCAGTATTTT. Protein sequence: CAIQPRTDTQYF.

This clonotype was seen at least ten times. This chain joins TRBV6-5 and TRBJ2-7; 9 bases agree with TRBD2. Trimming removed 8 bases from V and 6 bases from J; junction bases left unmatched: 11. The length of the CDR3 is 14 residues. The V gene's germline CDR1 is MNHEY and CDR2 SVGAGI. The CDR3 DNA reads TGTGCCAGCCAGGTTATGGCGGGGGGGCTCGAGCAGTACTTC. Amino acids: CASQVMAGGLEQYF.

This clonotype was found many times. The chain employs TRBV11-3 and TRBJ2-1, with 7 bases identical to TRBD1. Trimming cost V 1 base and J 6 bases; bases outside gene matches: 3. Germline CDR1 SGHNT, CDR2 YENEEA. The length of the CDR3 is 14 residues. The CDR3 spells CASSLGGQSNEQFF. The CDR3 bases are TGTGCCAGCAGCTTAGGGGGACAGAGCAATGAGCAGTTCTTC.

The sample holds many counts of this clonotype. The CDR3: CASSQGPQGYNEQFF. The CDR3 DNA reads as TGCGCCAGCAGCCAAGGCCCTCAGGGGTACAATGAGCAGTTCTTC. The chain uses TRBV4-1 and TRBJ2-1; possible D gene TRBD1, 6 bases. The CDR3 extends over 15 amino acids. Germline V gene lookup returns CDR1 MGHRA and CDR2 YSYEKL. The germline V and J ends were trimmed by 1 base and 4 bases, with 11 bases remaining between them.

This clonotype appeared many times. The chain joins TRBV28 to TRBJ1-2, with no clear D. Germline V gives CDR1 MDHEN, CDR2 SYDVKM. The V end was cut by 5 bases, the J end by 4 bases, with 11 bases between. The length of the CDR3 is 13 residues. CDR3 nucleotides: TGTGCCAGCAGTCGTTCGGGTGGCTATGGCTACACCTTC. Translation gives CASSRSGGYGYTF.

Points on this clonotype: A single base is all that separates this from a far larger clone, so a read error is likely. This chain uses TRBV10-2 with TRBJ1-5, with D unresolved. Per germline, CDR1 WSHSY and CDR2 SAAADI. The V end lost 6 bases, the J end lost 3 bases, and 9 bases lay between the germline ends. The length of the CDR3 is 13 residues. The DNA for the CDR3 is TGCGCCAGCAGCCCCGCCCCCAATCAGCCCCAGCATTTT. It yields the protein CASSPAPNQPQHF.

This clonotype showed up many times. The V gene is TRBV6-4, the J gene TRBJ2-3; D is undetermined. The CDR3 runs to 15 residues. Germline V gene sequence: CDR1 MRHNA, CDR2 SNTAGT. V was trimmed by 0 bases and J by 4 bases, leaving 11 bases between them. The CDR3 nucleotides are TGTGCCAGCAGTGACTCCGCTAGTACCCCAGATACGCAGTATTTT. Translated, it gives CASSDSASTPDTQYF.

This clonotype showed up many times. The chain carries TRBV5-1 and TRBJ2-7; 7 bases line up with TRBD2. Losses at the gene ends were 4 bases for V and 2 bases for J; bases not matched to a gene: 9. Germline assignment: CDR1 SGHRS and CDR2 YFSETQ. The CDR3 runs to 15 residues. CDR3 residues: CASSSPQGGPYEQYF. CDR3 coding DNA: TGCGCCAGCAGCAGTCCCCAGGGAGGGCCCTACGAGCAGTACTTC.

The sample holds many counts of this clonotype. The CDR3 DNA reads TGTGCCAGCAGCCACCCCTTGGGCGATACGCAGTATTTT. Amino acids: CASSHPLGDTQYF. V usage is TRBV7-9 and J usage is TRBJ2-3; D gene uncertain. The CDR3 has 13 residues. The germline gives CDR1 SEHNR, CDR2 FQNEAQ (reference sequence). V was clipped by 5 bases and J by 6 bases, with 12 bases between them.

The CDR3 DNA reads as TGTGCCAGCAGTTACGACCTCCGCACTGAAGCTTTCTTT. This codes for CASSYDLRTEAFF. The chain carries TRBV6-5 and TRBJ1-1, with unresolved D. V was cut by 2 bases and J by 4 bases, with 8 bases left in between. Germline CDR1 is MNHEY and CDR2 is SVGAGI. The CDR3 length is 13 residues.

This clonotype was observed many times. V gene TRBV29-1 combines with J gene TRBJ1-2; TRBD1 matches 9 bases. Germline CDR1 SQVTM, CDR2 ANQGSEA. The CDR3 extends over 13 amino acids. Losses at the gene ends were 6 bases for V and 5 bases for J; bases not matched to a gene: 7. The CDR3 sequence: CSVWDREEYGYTF. The CDR3 DNA sequence: TGCAGCGTCTGGGACAGGGAAGAGTATGGCTACACCTTC.